This T cell receptor beta chain originates from a study of vaccination and CD4 T cells after COVID-19. Study overall: The study enrolled six male and four female convalescents, two of whom were Hispanic.

V gave up 2 bases and J gave up 2 bases, with 12 bases separating them. Looked up from germline, CDR1 is MNHEY and CDR2 is SVGAGI. The CDR3 is 15 amino acids. As to this clonotype: Its matching antigen is unknown.

Treatment meaning: approximately nine-day PBMC culture with coronavirus spike peptide pools or control peptides (ViraFEST assay). Cultured CD4+ T-cell DNA underwent Oncomine TCR Beta short-read sequencing. From the PCR reads, TCRdb called clonotypes with MiXCR, one entry per CDR3 protein. There are approximately 20,000 distinct CDR3 sequences in the sample; more than 55% occur only once, and 10% lies in the top ten. This sequence joins TRBV6-5 and TRBJ1-2; D may be TRBD1 (6 bases). The receptor was isolated from a human donor who had recovered from COVID-19. The sample consisted of CD4+ T cells from blood, cultured in vitro. CDR3 amino acids: CASSYRGQGNYGYTF. As DNA, the CDR3 is TGTGCCAGCAGTTACCGGGGTCAGGGGAACTATGGCTACACCTTC.